Shown below are 5 T cell receptor beta chains from a single sample sequenced in a study of control samples from healthy donors and cancer patients (dated by TCRdb to the early 2020s). The method behind the library was the immunoSEQ multiplex PCR assay. TCRdb limited this immuneACCESS table to in-frame rearrangements with V and J called. A share of clones is missing; checked studies link under half to unresolved V genes, and the rest is unexplained. This sample comprises 65,000 to 90,000 clones, around 87% of them detected only once. The top ten constitute roughly a fifth of the sample. The sequencing sample was made of blood. These receptors were obtained from a man over 45 in good health.

This chain joins TRBV5-1 and TRBJ1-2; D possibly corresponds to TRBD1 (6 bases). The CDR3 consists of 13 residues. Deletions cut 0 bases from V and 4 bases from J, with 7 bases between. Per the germline V gene, CDR1 is SGHRS and CDR2 is YFSETQ. This chain's CDR3 is CASSLEGGYGYTF. In DNA form, the CDR3 reads TGCGCCAGCAGCTTGGAAGGGGGCTATGGCTACACCTTC.

CDR3 amino acids: CASSLSDSTDTQYF. The CDR3 DNA follows: TGTGCCAGCAGCCTTTCGGACAGCACAGATACGCAGTATTTT. The chain combines TRBV11-3 with TRBJ2-3; D gene unclear. CDR3 length: 14 amino acids. V lost 5 bases to trimming and J lost 0 bases, with 9 bases between them. Looked up from germline, CDR1 is SGHNT and CDR2 is YENEEA.

The chain links TRBV10-3 to TRBJ1-2, with a possible D match to TRBD1 (5 bases). This CDR3 spans 13 amino acids. CDR1 and CDR2 from the germline V gene are ENHRY and SYGVKD. V lost 4 bases to trimming and J lost 4 bases, with 10 bases between them. CDR3 DNA: TGTGCCATCAGTGGCAGGGAAGGCTATGGCTACACCTTC. The encoded protein is CAISGREGYGYTF.

The V and J genes are TRBV27 and TRBJ1-2; TRBD1 aligns across 7 bases. This CDR3 region has 15 residues. CDR1 and CDR2 from the germline V gene are MNHEY and SMNVEV (reference sequence). The V gene end was trimmed by 5 bases and the J gene end by 2 bases; junction bases not matched to a gene: 8. CDR3 sequence reads: CASSGRQGYNYGYTF. The CDR3 DNA reads as TGTGCCAGCAGTGGACGACAGGGTTACAACTATGGCTACACCTTC.

This rearrangement joins TRBV2 to TRBJ2-1; 9 bases line up with TRBD1. The germline V gene has CDR1 SNHLY and CDR2 FYNNEI. This CDR3 comprises 13 residues. The J segment lost 5 bases and the V segment lost 6 bases, leaving 2 bases of the junction unmatched. DNA for the CDR3: TGTGCCAGCAGCCGGGACAGGGACAATGAGCAGTTCTTC. Translation: CASSRDRDNEQFF. The full variable domain, rest sourced from reference TRBV2 and TRBJ2-1, is EPEVTQTPSHQVTQMGQEVILRCVPISNHLYFYWYRQILGQKVEFLVSFYNNEISEKSEIFDDQFSVERPDGSNFTLKIRSTKLEDSAMYFCASSRDRDNEQFFGPGTRLTVL.